A selection of T cell receptor beta chains follows, all from one sample in a study of blood T cell repertoires in COVID-19. TCRdb keeps only in-frame clones here, not all; method: immunoSEQ multiplex PCR. The table lists about 150,000 clones, around 87% of them singletons. Sequencing used peripheral blood. The receptors here all came from a man aged 18 to 29 with COVID-19, enrolled during active disease. CDR3s include the opening cysteine and the closing phenylalanine or tryptophan. D genes are given only for firm matches. Clone size appears in some rows only: once, few, many, or a class for an expanded clone.

CDR3	DNA	D	size	J	V
CASNGGRETQYF	TGTGCCAGCAACGGGGGTCGGGAGACCCAGTACTTC	.	.	TRBJ2-5	TRBV12-3/TRBV12-4
CASMGQLNTDTQYF	TGTGCCAGCATGGGACAACTTAACACAGATACGCAGTATTTT	.	once	TRBJ2-3	TRBV27
CASSPGQGSGYTF	TGTGCCAGCAGCCCGGGACAGGGTAGTGGCTACACCTTC	TRBD1	.	TRBJ1-2	TRBV7-3
CASSMGSSGNEQFF	TGTGCCAGTAGTATGGGGTCTAGCGGCAATGAGCAGTTCTTC	TRBD2	few	TRBJ2-1	TRBV19
CASSLDGQGGNEQFF	TGTGCCAGCAGCTTAGACGGACAGGGAGGAAATGAGCAGTTCTTC	TRBD1	.	TRBJ2-1	TRBV7-6
CASRRLAGGGTDTQYF	TGTGCCAGCAGGAGACTAGCGGGAGGGGGCACAGATACGCAGTATTTT	TRBD2	.	TRBJ2-3	TRBV2
CASSLETGTDTQYF	TGTGCCAGCAGCTTAGAGACAGGCACAGATACGCAGTATTTT	.	.	TRBJ2-3	TRBV7-2
CASRRLAGGGEQFF	TGTGCCTCAAGGCGGCTAGCGGGAGGTGGTGAGCAGTTCTTC	TRBD2	.	TRBJ2-1	TRBV30
CASSPRAGTYTEAFF	TGTGCCAGCTCACCCCGAGCGGGCACTTACACTGAAGCTTTCTTT	.	.	TRBJ1-1	TRBV18
CASSGQGLQYF	TGTGCCAGTAGTGGACAGGGTCTACAGTACTTC	TRBD1	.	TRBJ2-7	TRBV19
CASSLEPGRVNYEQYF	TGTGCCAGCAGCTTGGAACCCGGGAGAGTGAATTACGAGCAGTACTTC	.	once	TRBJ2-7	TRBV5-4
CASSDVYTGELFF	TGCGCCAGCAGTGACGTTTACACCGGGGAGCTGTTTTTT	.	few	TRBJ2-2	TRBV10-2
CASSLTGRIYNEQFF	TGTGCCAGCAGCTTGACAGGACGAATCTACAATGAGCAGTTCTTC	.	.	TRBJ2-1	TRBV5-4
CASSPRLALHNEQFF	TGTGCCAGCAGCCCCCGACTAGCGCTACACAATGAGCAGTTCTTC	TRBD2	.	TRBJ2-1	TRBV9
CASSPGLAFESYEQYF	TGTGCCAGCAGCCCAGGACTAGCTTTTGAGTCCTACGAGCAGTACTTC	TRBD2	.	TRBJ2-7	TRBV5-6
CASSQDVLAGGQETQYF	TGTGCCAGCAGCCAAGATGTGCTAGCGGGAGGCCAAGAGACCCAGTACTTC	TRBD2	.	TRBJ2-5	TRBV3-1/TRBV3-2
CASRTGTGTWEKLFF	TGTGCCAGCAGAACCGGGACAGGGACTTGGGAAAAACTGTTTTTT	TRBD1	.	TRBJ1-4	TRBV28
CAWSLAGAYEQYF	TGTGCCTGGAGCCTAGCGGGGGCCTACGAGCAGTACTTC	TRBD2	.	TRBJ2-7	TRBV30
CASSSPRTSGRKRTQYF	TGTGCCAGCAGTTCGCCTAGGACTAGCGGGAGGAAGCGTACGCAGTATTTT	TRBD2	.	TRBJ2-3	TRBV28
CASSLGSGTSGDTYEQYF	TGTGCCAGCAGCTTGGGTTCCGGGACTAGCGGTGACACCTACGAGCAGTACTTC	TRBD2	.	TRBJ2-7	TRBV5-4
CSIQGAYEQYF	TGCAGCATCCAGGGGGCCTACGAGCAGTACTTC	TRBD1	.	TRBJ2-7	TRBV29-1
CASMDSYEQYF	TGTGCCAGCATGGACAGCTACGAGCAGTACTTC	.	.	TRBJ2-7	TRBV2
CASSQQVPYGYTF	TGTGCCAGCAGCCAACAGGTGCCCTATGGCTACACCTTC	.	.	TRBJ1-2	TRBV3-1/TRBV3-2
CASSPKQLTSYEQYF	TGTGCCAGCTCACCAAAACAGCTCACATCCTACGAGCAGTACTTC	.	.	TRBJ2-7	TRBV18
CASSLGGTPSTDTQYF	TGTGCCAGCAGCTTAGGAGGGACTCCTAGCACAGATACGCAGTATTTT	.	.	TRBJ2-3	TRBV13
CASSEDRVVQPQHF	TGTGCCAGCAGTGAAGACAGGGTTGTTCAGCCCCAGCATTTT	.	many	TRBJ1-5	TRBV6-1
CASSRDSYNEQFF	TGTGCCAGCAGTCGAGACTCGTACAATGAGCAGTTCTTC	.	.	TRBJ2-1	TRBV6-5
CASKTRTGNEHEQYF	TGTGCCAGCAAAACCCGGACTGGAAACGAGCACGAGCAGTACTTC	.	.	TRBJ2-7	TRBV2
CASSATGSGANVLTF	TGTGCCAGCAGCGCTACAGGGTCTGGGGCCAACGTCCTGACTTTC	.	.	TRBJ2-6	TRBV9
CASSPLRGVGDIQYF	TGTGCCAGCAGCCCCCTCCGGGGGGTTGGAGACATTCAGTACTTC	TRBD2	few	TRBJ2-4	TRBV9
CASSMFGETQYF	TGTGCCAGCAGTATGTTCGGAGAGACCCAGTACTTC	.	once	TRBJ2-5	TRBV7-2
CASSLYLDQETQYF	TGCGCCAGCAGCTTGTATCTAGACCAAGAGACCCAGTACTTC	.	.	TRBJ2-5	TRBV5-1
CASSDLRQGKSYGYTF	TGTGCCAGCAGCGACCTGAGACAGGGGAAGAGCTATGGCTACACCTTC	TRBD1	.	TRBJ1-2	TRBV9
CASMGQATYEQYF	TGTGCCAGCATGGGACAGGCTACCTACGAGCAGTACTTC	TRBD1	.	TRBJ2-7	TRBV27
CASSHTSGRALYEQYF	TGTGCCAGCAGTCACACTAGCGGGAGGGCCCTTTACGAGCAGTACTTC	TRBD2	.	TRBJ2-7	TRBV6-6
CASRGTLHYEQYF	TGTGCCAGCAGAGGGACACTGCATTACGAGCAGTACTTC	.	.	TRBJ2-7	TRBV6-5
CASSTLLAGEETQYF	TGTGCCAGTAGTACTCTCCTAGCGGGGGAAGAGACCCAGTACTTC	TRBD2	.	TRBJ2-5	TRBV19
CASSFGTYNTGELFF	TGTGCCAGTAGTTTCGGGACTTACAACACCGGGGAGCTGTTTTTT	.	.	TRBJ2-2	TRBV19
CASSAGLKVETQYF	TGTGCCAGCAGCGCCGGACTGAAAGTGGAGACCCAGTACTTC	.	.	TRBJ2-5	TRBV14
CASTTTAGAGPTDTQYF	TGTGCCAGCACCACCACGGCTGGGGCGGGACCCACAGATACGCAGTATTTT	.	.	TRBJ2-3	TRBV28
CAKSTGSKKREQYF	TGTGCCAAATCCACCGGGTCAAAGAAAAGGGAGCAGTACTTC	.	.	TRBJ2-7	TRBV11-3
CASSIKMNVYYNSPLHF	TGTGCCAGTAGTATAAAGATGAACGTCTACTATAATTCACCCCTCCACTTT	.	.	TRBJ1-6	TRBV19
CATSRRGSRAYEQYF	TGTGCCACCAGCAGAAGAGGATCCAGGGCCTACGAGCAGTACTTC	.	.	TRBJ2-7	TRBV15
CASTRGATSAEQYF	TGTGCCAGCACCCGGGGGGCCACAAGTGCCGAGCAGTACTTC	.	.	TRBJ2-7	TRBV7-2
CASSLVRAKVGNTEAFF	TGTGCTAGCAGCTTAGTGAGGGCCAAAGTTGGCAACACTGAAGCTTTCTTT	.	.	TRBJ1-1	TRBV7-7
CASSWGRASGHPNNYGYTF	TGTGCCAGCAGCTGGGGGCGGGCCTCGGGCCACCCCAACAACTATGGCTACACCTTC	.	.	TRBJ1-2	TRBV14
CASSIGTRGQPQHF	TGTGCCAGTAGTATAGGTACCAGGGGCCAGCCCCAGCATTTT	.	.	TRBJ1-5	TRBV19
CASSSSGGGQPQHF	TGTGCCAGCAGTTCCTCAGGGGGCGGGCAGCCCCAGCATTTT	TRBD1	.	TRBJ1-5	TRBV28